This TCR beta chain was identified during a study of yellow fever vaccine responses in identical twins. Study observations and caveats: Twins' vaccine T cell response reportedly seemed partly convergent, partly personalized.

This clonotype was seen more than once but under ten times. Its specificity is unknown. Germline-derived CDR1 and CDR2 are SQVTM and ANQGSEA. This CDR3 has 14 residues. With V trimmed by 6 bases and J by 8 bases, 8 bases remained unmatched. TCRdb re-derived calls from the RT-PCR reads in MiXCR, one entry per CDR3 protein. This sample has 2,000 to 2,500 distinct CDR3 sequences, with about a third found just once. The TCR comes from a woman younger than 30 who received the yellow fever vaccine. The chain joins TRBV29-1 to TRBJ1-6; TRBD1 agrees at 9 bases. This material consisted of T cells from blood (PBMCs), unsorted or a sorted subset (not recorded which), taken before or after yellow fever vaccination (not recorded which). Written as DNA, the CDR3 is TGCAGCGTAGCTACAGGGGGCTTTGATTCACCCCTCCACTTT. This codes for CSVATGGFDSPLHF.